This TCR beta chain was sequenced in a study of cytomegalovirus exposure and HLA in healthy donors. The study's findings and limits: The productive fraction for most TCR beta V segments was about 87% or about 30% in an earlier analysis. Immune exposure was documented only through CMV serostatus. In a later analysis, DRB1 alleles had the most associated TCRs; HLA-C alleles the fewest. The study found most TCR sequences rare, yet found some public TCRs in many donors.

As for this clone: Its antigen is not known.

The PCR was carried out with 60 Vbeta primers and 13 Jbeta primers. The repertoire was sequenced with immunoSEQ multiplex PCR; TCRdb's copy has only in-frame clones and lacks some. The sample has about 150,000 clones, roughly 84% seen once. This CDR3 has 13 amino acids. The germline V gene has CDR1 SQVTM and CDR2 ANQGSEA. The germline V and J ends were trimmed by 3 bases and 0 bases, with 8 bases remaining between them. Sequenced sample: PBMCs. The genes are TRBV29-1 and TRBJ1-1, with D possibly matching TRBD1 (5 bases). The receptor's source is a man between 18 and 35 years old in good health and CMV-seronegative. As DNA, the CDR3 is TGCAGCGTTGAGGGGGGAATGAACACTGAAGCTTTCTTT. It codes for CSVEGGMNTEAFF.